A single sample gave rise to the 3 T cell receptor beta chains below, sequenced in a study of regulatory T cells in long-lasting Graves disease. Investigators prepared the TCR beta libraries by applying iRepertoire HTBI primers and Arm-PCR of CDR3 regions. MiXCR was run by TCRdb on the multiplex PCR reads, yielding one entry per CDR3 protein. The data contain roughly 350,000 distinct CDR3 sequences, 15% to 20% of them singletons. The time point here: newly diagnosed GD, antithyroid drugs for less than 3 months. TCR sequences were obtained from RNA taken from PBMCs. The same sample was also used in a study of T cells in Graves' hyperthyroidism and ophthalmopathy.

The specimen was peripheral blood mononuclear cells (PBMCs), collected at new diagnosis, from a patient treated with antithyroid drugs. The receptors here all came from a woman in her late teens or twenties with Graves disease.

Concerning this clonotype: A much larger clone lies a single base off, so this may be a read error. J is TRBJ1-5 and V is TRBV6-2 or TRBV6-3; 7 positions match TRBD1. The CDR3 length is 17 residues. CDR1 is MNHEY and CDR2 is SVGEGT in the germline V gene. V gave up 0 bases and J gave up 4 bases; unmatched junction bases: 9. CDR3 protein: CASSYSDSGGGNQPQHF. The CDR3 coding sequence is TGTGCCAGCAGTTACTCTGACTCAGGGGGTGGTAATCAGCCCCAGCATTTT.

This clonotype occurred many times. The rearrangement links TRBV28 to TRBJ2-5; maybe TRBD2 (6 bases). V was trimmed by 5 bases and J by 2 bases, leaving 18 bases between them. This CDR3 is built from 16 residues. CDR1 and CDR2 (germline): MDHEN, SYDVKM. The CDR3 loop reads CASSLSQSGGQETQYF. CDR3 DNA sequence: TGTGCCAGCAGTCTCTCCCAATCTGGGGGGCAAGAGACCCAGTACTTC.

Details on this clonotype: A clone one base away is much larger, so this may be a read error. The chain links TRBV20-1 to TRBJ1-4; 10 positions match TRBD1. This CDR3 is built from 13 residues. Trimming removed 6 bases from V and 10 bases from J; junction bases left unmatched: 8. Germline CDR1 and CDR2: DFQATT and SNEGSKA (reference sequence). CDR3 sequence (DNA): TGCAGTGCCAGGGACAGGGGTCGGGGAAAACTGTTTTTT. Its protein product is CSARDRGRGKLFF.